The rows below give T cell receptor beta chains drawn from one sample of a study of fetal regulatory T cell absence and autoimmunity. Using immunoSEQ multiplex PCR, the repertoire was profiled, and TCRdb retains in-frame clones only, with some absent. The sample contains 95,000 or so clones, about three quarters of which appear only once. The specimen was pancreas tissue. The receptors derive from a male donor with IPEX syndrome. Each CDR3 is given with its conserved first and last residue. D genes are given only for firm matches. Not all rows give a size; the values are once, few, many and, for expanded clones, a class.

TGTGCCAGCAGCCCGGGCAGGGGGTATGGCTACACCTTC | CASSPGRGYGYTF | TRBJ1-2 | once | TRBV7-9 | TRBD1
TGCGCCAGCAGCCAAGAGCCCCAGGGGGCGGAAAAACTGTTTTTT | CASSQEPQGAEKLFF | TRBJ1-4 | . | TRBV4-1 | TRBD1
TGCGCCAGCAGCTACAGGGCTAATGAAAAACTGTTTTTT | CASSYRANEKLFF | TRBJ1-4 | . | TRBV5-1 | .
TGTGCCAGCTCACGGGACAGGGTTTACGAGCAGTACTTC | CASSRDRVYEQYF | TRBJ2-7 | . | TRBV18 | TRBD1
TGTGCCATCAGGACCGGGGGACAAGAGACCCGGTACTTC | CAIRTGGQETRYF | TRBJ2-5 | . | TRBV10-3 | .
TGTGCCAGCAGTTTAGGTGCGGAGAATCAGCCCCAGCATTTT | CASSLGAENQPQHF | TRBJ1-5 | . | TRBV27 | .
TGTGCCAGCAGCCAAGCAGGGAACACTGAAGCTTTCTTT | CASSQAGNTEAFF | TRBJ1-1 | . | TRBV14 | .
TGTGCCAGCAGTGATAGCGGGAGAGGAGATACGCAGTATTTT | CASSDSGRGDTQYF | TRBJ2-3 | . | TRBV2 | TRBD2
TGCAGCGCTGACCCCTCGGGACATTCCGGCGGCTACACCTTC | CSADPSGHSGGYTF | TRBJ1-2 | . | TRBV29-1 | .
TGTGCCAGCAGTCGGGGGAACACTGAAGCTTTCTTT | CASSRGNTEAFF | TRBJ1-1 | . | TRBV11-3 | .
TGTGCCAGCAGTCCAGGGACAGGGGGCTATGGCTACACCTTC | CASSPGTGGYGYTF | TRBJ1-2 | . | TRBV6-5 | TRBD1
TGTGCCTGGAGTGTACAGCGGGAGCAGTTCTTC | CAWSVQREQFF | TRBJ2-1 | . | TRBV30 | .
TGTGCCAGCCGCCGACGGAATCAGCCCCAGCATTTT | CASRRRNQPQHF | TRBJ1-5 | . | TRBV27 | .
TGTGCCAGCAGTGCCGCCTACGAGCAGTACTTC | CASSAAYEQYF | TRBJ2-7 | . | TRBV25-1 | .
TGTGCCTGGAGGACCTACACCGGGGAGCTGTTTTTT | CAWRTYTGELFF | TRBJ2-2 | . | TRBV30 | .
TGTGCCAGCAGTTTATCGACAGGGGGCGGCTACACCTTC | CASSLSTGGGYTF | TRBJ1-2 | . | TRBV27 | TRBD1
TGTGCCAGCAGTTCCGGGACGCACTATGGCTACACCTTC | CASSSGTHYGYTF | TRBJ1-2 | . | TRBV6-5 | .
TGTGCCAGTAGTATACTACCCGACAGGGGTTACATGCTAGCCAAAAACATTCAGTACTTC | CASSILPDRGYMLAKNIQYF | TRBJ2-4 | . | TRBV19 | TRBD1
TGTGCCAGCAGCTCCTGGACTAGCGGGAGGGCAAATGAGCAGTTCTTC | CASSSWTSGRANEQFF | TRBJ2-1 | . | TRBV11-1 | TRBD2
TGTGCCAGCAGCCAAGATCTAGCGGGAGAGGGAGAGACCCAGTACTTC | CASSQDLAGEGETQYF | TRBJ2-5 | . | TRBV4-2 | TRBD2
TGTGCCAGCAGGGGTCTTTGGGGCGGCTACACCTTC | CASRGLWGGYTF | TRBJ1-2 | . | TRBV6-1 | .
TGTGCCAGCAGCACCCACCGCTTCGGGAGCTATGAAAAACTGTTTTTT | CASSTHRFGSYEKLFF | TRBJ1-4 | once | TRBV7-6 | .
TGTGCCAGCAGCTTGGTAACCACTAGAGGCCTAGGCTACGAGCAGTACTTC | CASSLVTTRGLGYEQYF | TRBJ2-7 | . | TRBV5-6 | .
TGTGCCAGCAGCTTAAAAGCGGGGGGCAGCTATGGCACCGGGGAGCTGTTTTTT | CASSLKAGGSYGTGELFF | TRBJ2-2 | . | TRBV7-9 | TRBD2
TGTGCCAGCAGCTTGGGCAGGGTACAGAGGACAGATACGCAGTATTTT | CASSLGRVQRTDTQYF | TRBJ2-3 | . | TRBV5-6 | .
TGTGCCAGCAGTTACCTTACACGGCAGACCTACGAGCAGTACTTC | CASSYLTRQTYEQYF | TRBJ2-7 | . | TRBV6-5 | .
TGTGCCTGGAGCACAGGGGGAGCTGGAAACACCATATATTTT | CAWSTGGAGNTIYF | TRBJ1-3 | . | TRBV30 | TRBD1
TGTGCCTGGATTAAACAGGGGAGCATGAACACTGAAGCTTTCTTT | CAWIKQGSMNTEAFF | TRBJ1-1 | . | TRBV30 | TRBD1
TGTGCCAGCAGCTTGAGGGTTGCAACTAATGAAAAACTGTTTTTT | CASSLRVATNEKLFF | TRBJ1-4 | . | TRBV7-9 | .
TGCGCCAGCAGCCAAGACTGGACAGACCAGCCCCAGCATTTT | CASSQDWTDQPQHF | TRBJ1-5 | . | TRBV4-3 | .
TGTGCCAGCAGCTCATCGGGGGGGCCAACCAATCAGCCCCAGCATTTT | CASSSSGGPTNQPQHF | TRBJ1-5 | . | TRBV5-6 | .
TGCGCCAGCAGTGGGGGCAACACCGGGGAGCTGTTTTTT | CASSGGNTGELFF | TRBJ2-2 | . | TRBV10-2 | .
TGCGCCAGCAGCACAGGGGGCTATGGCTACACCTTC | CASSTGGYGYTF | TRBJ1-2 | once | TRBV5-1 | TRBD1
TGCGCCAGCAGCTGGACTAGCGGTTACAATGAGCAGTTCTTC | CASSWTSGYNEQFF | TRBJ2-1 | . | TRBV5-1 | TRBD2
TGCGCCAGCAGTGGCGGGGGACTAGCGGGAGTCGAGCAGTACTTC | CASSGGGLAGVEQYF | TRBJ2-7 | . | TRBV10-1 | TRBD2
TGTGCCAGCAGCCCCCCGGGGGCCGGGGAGCTGTTTTTT | CASSPPGAGELFF | TRBJ2-2 | few | TRBV7-9 | .
TGTGCCAGCTCACTAGGACAGGGGCGTTTTTTGAAAAACATTCAGTACTTC | CASSLGQGRFLKNIQYF | TRBJ2-4 | . | TRBV18 | TRBD1
TGTGCCAGCAGCCTCGGACAGTTGAGGCAGACCCAGTACTTC | CASSLGQLRQTQYF | TRBJ2-5 | few | TRBV7-6 | .
TGTGCCAGCAGCAAAGAGGCCGGACAGGGTGGCACAGATACGCAGTATTTT | CASSKEAGQGGTDTQYF | TRBJ2-3 | once | TRBV21-1 | .
TGTGCCAGCAAGATGACACCGTGGCACGAGACCCAGTACTTC | CASKMTPWHETQYF | TRBJ2-5 | . | TRBV6-1 | .
TGTGCCAGTAAGGGCGAGACCGGGGAGCTGTTTTTT | CASKGETGELFF | TRBJ2-2 | . | TRBV19 | .
TGTGCCAGCAGCCCCCCAGGGTTGGTCGGGGCCAACGTCCTGACTTTC | CASSPPGLVGANVLTF | TRBJ2-6 | once | TRBV11-2 | .
TGCAGCGTTGTGAGCGGGGTGGGGAACACTGAAGCTTTCTTT | CSVVSGVGNTEAFF | TRBJ1-1 | . | TRBV29-1 | .
TGTGCCAGCAGTACTAGCGGGGGGGCATCTAATGAGCAGTTCTTC | CASSTSGGASNEQFF | TRBJ2-1 | . | TRBV28 | TRBD2
TGTGCCAGCAGCTTAGACCGGACTAGCGGGGGGGCCGGGCAGTACTTC | CASSLDRTSGGAGQYF | TRBJ2-7 | . | TRBV7-9 | TRBD2
TGTGCCAGCAGCTCTGGGACAGGCGAGCAGTACTTC | CASSSGTGEQYF | TRBJ2-7 | . | TRBV5-6 | TRBD1
TGTGCCAGCAGCTTGGCGGGACTCTCCTACGAGCAGTACTTC | CASSLAGLSYEQYF | TRBJ2-7 | . | TRBV5-4 | .
TGTGCCAGCAGCTTGGCCGGGGGGCAGTCCTACGAGCAGTACTTC | CASSLAGGQSYEQYF | TRBJ2-7 | . | TRBV5-4 | .
TGCGCCAGCAGCCCAGGACTAGCGGTAGACAATGAGCAGTTCTTC | CASSPGLAVDNEQFF | TRBJ2-1 | . | TRBV4-3 | TRBD2
TGCGCCAGCAGCCAAGAGGCAGGGGGGAATCAGCCCCAGCATTTT | CASSQEAGGNQPQHF | TRBJ1-5 | . | TRBV4-3 | TRBD1
TGCAGTGCCAGGGGTACTGAAGCTTTCTTT | CSARGTEAFF | TRBJ1-1 | once | TRBV20-1 | .
TGTGCCAGCAGCCTCGGCAATGAGCAGTTCTTC | CASSLGNEQFF | TRBJ2-1 | . | TRBV9 | .
TGTGCCAGCATGCAGGGGGGTAAAAATCAGCCCCAGCATTTT | CASMQGGKNQPQHF | TRBJ1-5 | few | TRBV5-4 | TRBD1
TGTGCCAGCACCCCTGGACTAGCGGGGTTCTACGAGCAGTACTTC | CASTPGLAGFYEQYF | TRBJ2-7 | . | TRBV6-1 | TRBD2
TGTGCCAGCAGTGGTCCCCCGATTCGACAGGGCACAGATACGCAGTATTTT | CASSGPPIRQGTDTQYF | TRBJ2-3 | . | TRBV2 | .
TGCGCCAGCAGCCTCTTCCTGCTAGCGGGGGGGACCGGGGAGCTGTTTTTT | CASSLFLLAGGTGELFF | TRBJ2-2 | . | TRBV4-1 | TRBD2
TGTGCCAGCAGCTTAGATCCCACAGGGACCCGGTACTATGGCTACACCTTC | CASSLDPTGTRYYGYTF | TRBJ1-2 | . | TRBV11-2 | .
TGTGCCTGGAGTGTTGGTCCTAGCGGGACCTACGAGCAGTACTTC | CAWSVGPSGTYEQYF | TRBJ2-7 | . | TRBV30 | TRBD2
TGTGCCAGCAGCTTAGGGGACAGGGGTGGCTACACCTTC | CASSLGDRGGYTF | TRBJ1-2 | . | TRBV7-2 | TRBD1
TGCGCCAGCAGCCAAGATAGGCCTAGCGGATACGAGCAGTACTTC | CASSQDRPSGYEQYF | TRBJ2-7 | once | TRBV4-1 | TRBD2